A single sample gave rise to the 10 T cell receptor beta chains below, sequenced in a study of T cells expressing NK-cell markers. One entry per CDR3 protein, without DNA, is what TCRdb gives after re-calling the 5' RACE reads. This sample's table reports approximately 150,000 distinct CDR3 sequences. The source material was blood T cells: a sorted CD56 or NKG2C T cell subset, CD4+ or CD8+ T cells, or bulk PBMC T cells (not recorded which). These receptors came from a young man in good health.

J is TRBJ1-5 and V is TRBV6-1; TCRdb outputs TRBD1, but without DNA this stays unchecked. Germline loops: CDR1 MNHNS, CDR2 SASEGT. This CDR3 contains 17 residues. This CDR3 is CASSPGQVSYSNQPQHF.

V gene TRBV15 combines with J gene TRBJ1-5; with no DNA, the TCRdb D assignment of TRBD1 cannot be verified. Germline V gene lookup returns CDR1 LNHNV and CDR2 YYDKDF (reference sequence). This CDR3 is built from 13 residues. CDR3 in amino acids: CATSRTGREPQHF.

This chain connects TRBV19 to TRBJ2-4. The CDR3 sequence is 12 residues long. Per the germline V gene, CDR1 is LNHDA and CDR2 is SQIVND (reference sequence). CDR3 loop: CATAKSGNIQYF.

The chain couples TRBV7-9 to TRBJ2-7; TCRdb lists TRBD1, though no DNA is available to test this call. This CDR3 spans 16 amino acids. The germline V gene encodes CDR1 SEHNR and CDR2 FQNEAQ (reference sequence). The CDR3 loop is CASSFLRGQLSYEQYF.

J is TRBJ1-5 and V is TRBV27. Germline V gene data show CDR1 as MNHEY and CDR2 as SMNVEV (reference sequence). The CDR3 extends over 17 amino acids. The CDR3 reads CASSLSAGHDSNQPQHF.

The rearrangement joins TRBV7-6 to TRBJ2-5. The CDR3 consists of 15 residues. CDR1 SGHVS and CDR2 FNYEAQ come from the germline V gene. The CDR3 is CASSLPSDYQETQYF.

The rearrangement joins TRBV19 to TRBJ2-1; with no DNA, the TCRdb D assignment of TRBD1 cannot be verified. CDR3 length: 15 residues. Germline assignment: CDR1 LNHDA and CDR2 SQIVND (reference sequence). The CDR3 spells CASSLLGTAYNEQFF.

V and J are TRBV20-1 and TRBJ1-2. Germline CDR1 DFQATT, CDR2 SNEGSKA (reference sequence). This CDR3 is built from 13 residues. The CDR3 is CSASPGLGYGYTF.

The genes are TRBV7-9 and TRBJ2-7; no DNA is available, so the TRBD1 call from TCRdb remains unchecked. Germline V lookup: CDR1 SEHNR, CDR2 FQNEAQ (reference sequence). There are 16 residues in the CDR3. The CDR3 spells CASSLATSVRGYEQYF. Based on the CDR3 plus reference TRBV7-9 and TRBJ2-7, the full variable domain is DTGVSQNPRHKITKRGQNVTFRCDPISEHNRLYWYRQTLGQGPEFLTYFQNEAQLEKSRLLSDRFSAERPKGSFSTLEIQRTEQGDSAMYLCASSLATSVRGYEQYFGPGTRLTVT.

The chain has TRBV28 and TRBJ2-5; TCRdb's D call, TRBD1, is unchecked because there is no DNA. Germline V lookup: CDR1 MDHEN, CDR2 SYDVKM. This CDR3 spans 13 amino acids. CDR3 region: CASGNRGVETQYF.